This T cell receptor (beta chain) was profiled in a study of T cells in Graves' hyperthyroidism and ophthalmopathy. Study context: Peripheral blood was taken when the disease was first diagnosed, before any treatment began.

For Graves' hyperthyroidism to be stable, ophthalmopathy could not progress within 18 months. Researchers took RNA transcripts and amplified the TCR beta CDR3 regions from them. Primed by the HTBI set, a first-round RT-PCR was run on the TCR CDR3. From the multiplex PCR reads, TCRdb called clonotypes with MiXCR, one entry per CDR3 protein. The sample shows about 550,000 distinct CDR3 sequences, less than 25% of them seen only once. Germline V lookup: CDR1 MNHNS, CDR2 SASEGT. Trimming took off 7 bases at V and 2 bases at J, with 18 bases between the two ends. The CDR3 length is 15 residues. The table lists this clonotype with many counts.

The source of this sequence is a man aged 18 to 30 with Graves' hyperthyroidism. The sample was blood. V and J are TRBV6-1 and TRBJ2-7; TRBD1 or TRBD2 may be the D gene (6 bases each). Written as DNA, the CDR3 is TGTGCCAGCACCAGCTTTGGGGGGCTCCCCTACGAGCAGTACTTC. Amino acids: CASTSFGGLPYEQYF.